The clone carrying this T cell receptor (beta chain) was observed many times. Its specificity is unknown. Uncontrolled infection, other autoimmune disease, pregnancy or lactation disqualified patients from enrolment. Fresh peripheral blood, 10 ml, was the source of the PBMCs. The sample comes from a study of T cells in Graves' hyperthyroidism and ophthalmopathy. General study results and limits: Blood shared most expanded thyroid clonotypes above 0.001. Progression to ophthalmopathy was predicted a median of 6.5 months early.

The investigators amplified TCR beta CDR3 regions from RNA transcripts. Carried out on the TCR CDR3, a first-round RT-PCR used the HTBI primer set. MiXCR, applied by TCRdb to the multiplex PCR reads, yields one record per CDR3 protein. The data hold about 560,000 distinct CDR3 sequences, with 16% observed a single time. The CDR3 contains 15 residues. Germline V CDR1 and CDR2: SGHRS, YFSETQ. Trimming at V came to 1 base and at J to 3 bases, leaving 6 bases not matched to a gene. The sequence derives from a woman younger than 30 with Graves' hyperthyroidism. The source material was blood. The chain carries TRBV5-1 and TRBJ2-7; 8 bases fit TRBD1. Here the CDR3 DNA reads TGCGCCAGCAGCTTGAACCGGGGGACAGGCTACGAGCAGTACTTC. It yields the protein CASSLNRGTGYEQYF.